A single sample is the source of the 26 T cell receptor beta chains below, sequenced in a study of T cells after yellow fever vaccination. TCRdb re-analysed the 5' RACE reads in MiXCR, keeping a single row per CDR3 protein. The profile shows almost 600,000 distinct CDR3 sequences, roughly 13% of them singletons. The sample was PBMCs, taken on the day of the yellow fever booster vaccination. These receptors were obtained from a man in his thirties or forties who received the YFV17D yellow fever vaccine.

The rearrangement joins TRBV5-6 to TRBJ2-3; the match to TRBD1 covers 9 bases. The CDR3 extends over 18 amino acids. Trimming cost V 3 bases and J 4 bases; bases outside gene matches: 15. Germline-derived CDR1 and CDR2 are SGHDT and YYEEEE. As DNA, the CDR3 is TGTGCCAGCAGCTCACTTTATTCCCGGGACAGGGTATCAGATACGCAGTATTTT. Translating it yields CASSSLYSRDRVSDTQYF.

This clonotype was seen a handful of times. V usage is TRBV14 and J usage is TRBJ2-5, with 8 bases identical to TRBD2. This CDR3 region has 17 residues. The V and J ends lost 1 base and 5 bases, in that order; junction bases with no gene match: 12. CDR1 is SGHDN, CDR2 FVKESK, per germline. This chain's CDR3 is CASSQGLLAAPRETQYF. In DNA, the CDR3 is TGTGCCAGCAGCCAAGGTCTACTAGCGGCCCCCAGGGAGACCCAGTACTTC.

This clonotype was counted a few times. The chain has TRBV20-1 and TRBJ2-2; TRBD1 agrees at 8 bases. There are 16 residues in the CDR3. V was clipped by 5 bases and J by 3 bases; unmatched bases: 11. The germline gives CDR1 DFQATT, CDR2 SNEGSKA (reference sequence). The CDR3 reads CSAVGPRGQHTGELFF. The CDR3 DNA reads as TGCAGTGCTGTAGGGCCCAGGGGGCAGCACACCGGGGAGCTGTTTTTT.

V is TRBV7-2 and J is TRBJ2-1; D may be TRBD1 (6 bases). This CDR3 has 14 residues. Trimming left V 10 bases short and J 1 base short, with 14 bases between. The germline gives CDR1 SGHTA, CDR2 FQGNSA. The CDR3 DNA reads as TGTGCCACCACAGGGATTATTTCCTACAATGAGCAGTTCTTC. Amino acid sequence: CATTGIISYNEQFF.

The gene calls are TRBV6-2 or TRBV6-3 and TRBJ2-2, with D perhaps matching TRBD2 (5 bases). Trimming took off 6 bases at V and 3 bases at J, with 11 bases between the two ends. The CDR3 extends over 14 amino acids. Germline V gene sequence: CDR1 MNHEY, CDR2 SVGEGT. CDR3 in DNA: TGTGCCAGCAGATCCAGCGGCTACACCGGGGAGCTGTTTTTT. It yields the protein CASRSSGYTGELFF.

The rearrangement uses TRBV4-3 and TRBJ2-3, with TRBD1 as a possible D gene (6 bases). The germline V and J ends were trimmed by 3 bases and 5 bases, with 21 bases remaining between them. The CDR3 runs 17 residues. The germline V gene has CDR1 LGHNA and CDR2 YSLEER. CDR3 bases: TGCGCCAGCAGCCACCTATTCTCAGGTGCAGGGGAAGATACGCAGTATTTT. Its protein is CASSHLFSGAGEDTQYF.

The rearrangement uses TRBV7-8 and TRBJ2-2; D not resolved. The CDR3 is made up of 13 amino acids. V was clipped by 1 base and J by 5 bases, with 5 bases between them. Germline CDR1 reads SGHVS; CDR2 reads FQNEAQ. The CDR3 sequence: CASSLEETGELFF. The DNA for the CDR3 is TGTGCCAGCAGCTTAGAGGAAACCGGGGAGCTGTTTTTT.

In this sample, this clonotype turned up a few times. V is TRBV6-5 and J is TRBJ2-1; D is unresolved. The ends were cut back, 2 bases at V and 0 bases at J, with 11 bases in the middle. Germline V lookup: CDR1 MNHEY, CDR2 SVGAGI. The CDR3 length is 16 residues. The CDR3 sequence: CASSYSPESSYNEQFF. In DNA form, the CDR3 reads TGTGCCAGCAGTTACAGCCCTGAGAGCTCCTACAATGAGCAGTTCTTC.

The chain joins TRBV7-2 to TRBJ1-1, with 9 positions matching TRBD1. J gave up 4 bases and V 5 bases, and 8 bases lay outside the gene matches. The length of the CDR3 is 15 residues. Germline V gene data show CDR1 as SGHTA and CDR2 as FQGNSA. The CDR3 is CASSIDRGLGTEAFF. In DNA form, the CDR3 reads TGTGCCAGCAGCATTGACAGGGGGTTGGGCACTGAAGCTTTCTTT.

This clonotype has more than one count but fewer than ten. CDR3 sequence reads: CASSPGGTAGSYEQYF. The DNA for the CDR3 is TGTGCCAGCAGCCCTGGGGGGACAGCTGGGTCCTACGAGCAGTACTTC. The V call is TRBV28, the J call TRBJ2-7; perhaps TRBD1 as D (7 bases). Trimming removed 6 bases at V and 1 base at J, with 19 bases between. This CDR3 region has 16 residues. CDR1 is MDHEN, CDR2 SYDVKM, per germline.

The chain employs TRBV12-3 or TRBV12-4 and TRBJ2-1; 10 bases fit TRBD2. The CDR3 consists of 15 residues. V trimming: 7 bases; J trimming: 2 bases; junction bases outside the gene matches: 5. The CDR3 protein is CASTRTSGTYNEQFF. CDR3 in DNA: TGTGCCAGCACCAGGACTAGCGGAACCTACAATGAGCAGTTCTTC.

This clonotype was found a few times. This likely comes from a read error, as the CDR3 has no conserved phenylalanine or tryptophan at its end. The rearrangement links TRBV11-2 to TRBJ2-1; no firm D call. The CDR3 is made up of 14 amino acids. Trimming removed 3 bases at V and 8 bases at J, with 14 bases between. Germline values: CDR1 SGHAT, CDR2 FQNNGV. In nucleotides, the CDR3 is TGTGCCAGCAGCTTTAGGCCAGGTCCCTATGAGCAGTTCTCC. It codes for CASSFRPGPYEQFS.

The V call is TRBV20-1, the J call TRBJ2-1; 9 nucleotides match TRBD2. Germline trimming cut 5 bases from V and 10 bases from J; bases unmatched to any gene: 12. The CDR3 consists of 14 residues. Per germline, CDR1 DFQATT and CDR2 SNEGSKA (reference sequence). CDR3 residues: CSAPLAGMQKEQFF. DNA for the CDR3: TGCAGTGCTCCCCTAGCGGGGATGCAGAAAGAGCAGTTCTTC.

The genes are TRBV3-1 and TRBJ2-1; D uncertain. The V and J ends lost 4 bases and 5 bases respectively, with 9 bases between them. Per germline, CDR1 LGHDT and CDR2 YNNKEL (reference sequence). The CDR3 extends over 13 amino acids. Here the CDR3 reads CASSPGINNEQFF. DNA for the CDR3: TGTGCCAGCAGCCCTGGGATCAACAATGAGCAGTTCTTC.

The V gene is TRBV18, the J gene TRBJ2-7; the match to TRBD1 covers 9 bases. Germline CDR1 KGHSH, CDR2 LQKENI. This CDR3 is 15 amino acids long. Unmatched junction bases numbered 8, after V lost 5 bases and J lost 3 bases. The CDR3 DNA is TGTGCCAGCTCATCTGCCGGGACAGGGTTCTACGAGCAGTACTTC. Translated: CASSSAGTGFYEQYF.

V gene TRBV12-3 or TRBV12-4 combines with J gene TRBJ2-5, with a tentative D call TRBD2 (6 bases). Trimming took 7 bases from V and 1 from J, leaving 16 bases between them. This CDR3 region has 15 residues. In DNA, the CDR3 is TGTGCCAGCATTCTCGGCCAGGGACTCCAAGAGACCCAGTACTTC. Protein: CASILGQGLQETQYF.

The rearrangement uses TRBV5-1 and TRBJ2-1; 9 nucleotides line up with TRBD2. Germline CDR1 SGHRS, CDR2 YFSETQ. The junction had 6 bases not matched to a gene; V was cut back by 0 bases and J by 8 bases. The CDR3 totals 15 residues. As DNA, the CDR3 is TGCGCCAGCAGCTTGGTGTTAGCGGGAGACCATGAGCAGTTCTTC. Encoded protein: CASSLVLAGDHEQFF. Variable domain in full (rest from reference TRBV5-1 and TRBJ2-1): KAGVTQTPRYLIKTRGQQVTLSCSPISGHRSVSWYQQTPGQGLQFLFEYFSETQRNKGNFPGRFSGRQFSNSRSEMNVSTLELGDSALYLCASSLVLAGDHEQFFGPGTRLTVL.

This clonotype was seen a handful of times. The gene calls are TRBV5-1 and TRBJ2-3; D is perhaps TRBD1 or TRBD2 (5 bases each). V was cut by 0 bases and J by 3 bases, with 14 bases left in between. This CDR3 is 16 amino acids long. The germline V gene encodes CDR1 SGHRS and CDR2 YFSETQ. The CDR3 nucleotides read TGCGCCAGCAGCTTGGGGGACGGAGCAGGAACAGATACGCAGTATTTT. Translated, it gives CASSLGDGAGTDTQYF. The variable domain in full, completed from reference TRBV5-1 and TRBJ2-3, reads KAGVTQTPRYLIKTRGQQVTLSCSPISGHRSVSWYQQTPGQGLQFLFEYFSETQRNKGNFPGRFSGRQFSNSRSEMNVSTLELGDSALYLCASSLGDGAGTDTQYFGPGTRLTVL.

The table lists this clonotype with a few counts. The rearrangement uses TRBV30 and TRBJ1-6; D may be TRBD1 (5 bases). Germline CDR1 GTSNPN, CDR2 SVGIG (reference sequence). V was shortened by 2 bases and J by 9 bases, with 14 bases between the two germline ends. This CDR3 region has 14 residues. The CDR3 sequence is CAWSLLGGSSPLHF. CDR3 nucleotides: TGTGCCTGGAGTTTGTTGGGGGGGAGTTCACCCCTCCACTTT.

The V call is TRBV15, the J call TRBJ1-5; D call uncertain. CDR3 length equals 16 residues. V lost 0 bases and J 7 bases, leaving 16 bases between the germline ends. Germline lookup yields CDR1 LNHNV and CDR2 YYDKDF (reference sequence). The CDR3: CATSREAVRLQQPQHF. In DNA form, the CDR3 reads TGTGCCACCAGCAGAGAGGCGGTGCGTCTACAGCAGCCCCAGCATTTT.

A few counts support this clonotype. The rearrangement joins TRBV14 to TRBJ1-2; 9 bases line up with TRBD1. CDR3 length: 15 residues. From germline, CDR1 is SGHDN and CDR2 FVKESK. Losses at the gene ends were 0 bases for V and 5 bases for J; bases not matched to a gene: 4. The CDR3 DNA follows: TGTGCCAGCAGCCAAGATGGGACAGGGATTTATGGCTACACCTTC. It is translated as CASSQDGTGIYGYTF. Full variable domain (remainder filled in from reference TRBV14 and TRBJ1-2): EAGVTQFPSHSVIEKGQTVTLRCDPISGHDNLYWYRRVMGKEIKFLLHFVKESKQDESGMPNNRFLAERTGGTYSTLKVQPAELEDSGVYFCASSQDGTGIYGYTFGSGTRLTVV.

The chain is built from TRBV7-4 and TRBJ1-1; TRBD1 matches 8 bases. Trimming at V came to 2 bases and at J to 4 bases, leaving 9 bases not matched to a gene. This CDR3 contains 16 residues. Per germline, CDR1 SGHVT and CDR2 SQSDAQ. The CDR3 loop reads CASSLMGGTGGTEAFF. The CDR3 DNA reads TGTGCCAGCAGCTTAATGGGGGGGACAGGAGGCACTGAAGCTTTCTTT.

The rearrangement uses TRBV11-2 and TRBJ1-4, with no clear D. The germline V gene has CDR1 SGHAT and CDR2 FQNNGV. Deletions cut 7 bases from V and 1 base from J, with 10 bases between. The CDR3 sequence is 14 residues long. The DNA for the CDR3 is TGTGCCAGCACCGCCGGGTTAACTAATGAAAAACTGTTTTTT. This translates into CASTAGLTNEKLFF.

V and J are TRBV7-2 and TRBJ1-5; D remains ambiguous. This CDR3 has 15 residues. Germline V gene sequence: CDR1 SGHTA, CDR2 FQGNSA. V lost 1 base and J lost 7, with 14 bases in between. CDR3 amino acids: CASSLELGSGQPQHF. CDR3 DNA sequence: TGTGCCAGCAGCTTAGAGCTGGGTTCAGGACAGCCCCAGCATTTT.

This clonotype was observed a handful of times. The chain links TRBV3-1 to TRBJ2-4; 7 bases map to TRBD2. Germline CDR1 and CDR2: LGHDT and YNNKEL (reference sequence). The CDR3 has 16 amino acids. V shed 1 base, J shed 4 bases, and the junction held 7 bases outside the gene matches. CDR3 nucleotides: TGTGCCAGCAGCCAAGGGGCTAGCGGCCCGAAAAACATTCAGTACTTC. Translated, it gives CASSQGASGPKNIQYF. The full variable domain, completed using reference TRBV3-1 and TRBJ2-4, is DTAVSQTPKYLVTQMGNDKSIKCEQNLGHDTMYWYKQDSKKFLKIMFSYNNKELIINETVPNRFSPKSPDKAHLNLHINSLELGDSAVYFCASSQGASGPKNIQYFGAGTRLSVL.

At least ten counts were recorded for this clonotype. The rearrangement joins TRBV12-3 or TRBV12-4 to TRBJ2-1; D gene uncertain. V lost 1 base and J lost 8, with 9 bases in between. This CDR3 contains 13 residues. The CDR3 DNA is TGTGCCAGCAGTTTAGGGTCTGAGGATGAGCAGTTCTTC. Translated, it gives CASSLGSEDEQFF.